This T cell receptor (beta chain) was observed in a study of blood T cell repertoires in COVID-19. The V and J ends lost 5 bases and 4 bases respectively, with 14 bases between them. The CDR3 contains 14 residues. Germline-derived CDR1 and CDR2 are SGHVS and FQNEAQ. Sequenced by immunoSEQ multiplex PCR; TCRdb stores in-frame clones only, minus some. This sample has 250,000 to 350,000 clones; roughly 86% occur once, and the top ten carry approximately 10%. Seattle enrolled patients during active infection and tracked them longitudinally. The sample consisted of peripheral blood. This receptor was identified in a woman in her twenties or thirties with COVID-19, enrolled during active disease. The chain recombines TRBV7-8 with TRBJ1-1, with TRBD1 as a possible D gene (5 bases). This CDR3 is CASSPVGGGTEAFF. The CDR3 bases are TGTGCCAGCAGCCCAGTGGGGGGGGGCACTGAAGCTTTCTTT. The variable domain in full, completed from reference TRBV7-8 and TRBJ1-1, reads GAGVSQSPRYKVAKRGQDVALRCDPISGHVSLFWYQQALGQGPEFLTYFQNEAQLDKSGLPSDRFFAERPEGSVSTLKIQRTQQEDSAVYLCASSPVGGGTEAFFGQGTRLTVV.